The sequence of this T cell receptor (beta chain) was determined in a study of identical twins. The CDR3 sequence is 15 residues long. V shed 7 bases, J shed 6 bases, and the junction held 11 bases outside the gene matches. Germline V gene lookup returns CDR1 SEHNR and CDR2 FQNEAQ (reference sequence). Template switching added a universal primer binding site, and final cDNA carried unique molecular identifiers. TCRdb itself ran the 5' RACE reads through MiXCR, one entry per CDR3 protein. The sample consists of about 660,000 distinct CDR3 sequences, 8.5% to 9% of them appearing once. Study-wide results and limits: Out-of-frame alpha sequences shared between twins exhibited an excess of low generation probability. The presence of invariant MAIT and iNKT cells could partly confound analyses of zero-insertion sequences.

The sample holds many counts of this clonotype. What it binds is unknown. This sample also belongs to another study, concerning yellow fever vaccine responses in identical twins.

V and J are TRBV7-9 and TRBJ2-7, with 11 bases aligning to TRBD2. The material sequenced was PBMCs. The receptor was derived from a woman between 18 and 29 years old in good health. In nucleotides, the CDR3 is TGTGCCAGCATCCCTAGCGGGGGGACGTGGGGCGAGCAGTACTTC. Encoded protein: CASIPSGGTWGEQYF.